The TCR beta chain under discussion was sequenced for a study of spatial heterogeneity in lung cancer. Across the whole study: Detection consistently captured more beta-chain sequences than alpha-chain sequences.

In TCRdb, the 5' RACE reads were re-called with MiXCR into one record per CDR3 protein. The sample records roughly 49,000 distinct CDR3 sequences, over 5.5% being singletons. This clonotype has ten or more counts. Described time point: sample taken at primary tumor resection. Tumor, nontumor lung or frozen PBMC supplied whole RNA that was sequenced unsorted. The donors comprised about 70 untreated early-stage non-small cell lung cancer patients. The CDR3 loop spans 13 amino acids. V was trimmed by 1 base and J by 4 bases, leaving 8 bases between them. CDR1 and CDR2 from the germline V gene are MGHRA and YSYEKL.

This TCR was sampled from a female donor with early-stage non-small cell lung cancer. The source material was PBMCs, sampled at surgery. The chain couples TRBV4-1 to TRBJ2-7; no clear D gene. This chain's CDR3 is CASSQGSYYEQYF. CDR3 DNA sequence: TGCGCCAGCAGCCAAGGCTCGTATTACGAGCAGTACTTC.